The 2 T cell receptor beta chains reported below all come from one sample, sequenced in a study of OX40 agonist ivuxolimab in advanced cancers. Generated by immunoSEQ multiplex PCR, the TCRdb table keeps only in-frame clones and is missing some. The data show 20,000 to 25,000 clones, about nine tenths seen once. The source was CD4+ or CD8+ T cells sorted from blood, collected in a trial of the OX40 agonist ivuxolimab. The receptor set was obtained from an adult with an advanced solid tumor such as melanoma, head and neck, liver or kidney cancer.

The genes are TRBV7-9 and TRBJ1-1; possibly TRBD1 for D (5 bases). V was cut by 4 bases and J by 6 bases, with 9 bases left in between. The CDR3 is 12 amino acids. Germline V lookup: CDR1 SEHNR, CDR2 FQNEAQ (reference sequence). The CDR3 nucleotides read TGTGCCAGCAGCTCAGGGAGCGCTGAAGCTTTCTTT. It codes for CASSSGSAEAFF.

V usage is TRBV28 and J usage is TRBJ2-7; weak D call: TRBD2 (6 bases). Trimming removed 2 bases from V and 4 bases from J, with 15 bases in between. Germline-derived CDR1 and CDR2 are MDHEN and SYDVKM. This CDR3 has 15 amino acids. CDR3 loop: CASSLRDFPGYEQYF. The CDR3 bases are TGTGCCAGCAGTTTACGGGACTTCCCGGGGTACGAGCAGTACTTC. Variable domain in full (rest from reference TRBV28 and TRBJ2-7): DVKVTQSSRYLVKRTGEKVFLECVQDMDHENMFWYRQDPGLGLRLIYFSYDVKMKEKGDIPEGYSVSREKKERFSLILESASTNQTSMYLCASSLRDFPGYEQYFGPGTRLTVT.